This is a list of T cell receptor beta chains from one sample in a study of T-cell memory formation after mild COVID-19. From the 5' RACE reads, TCRdb called clonotypes with MiXCR, one entry per CDR3 protein. The table records nearly 110,000 distinct CDR3 sequences, approximately 17% of them present only once. The specimen sequenced was PBMCs or a T cell subset sorted from them (not recorded which). All receptors derive from an adult woman who had mild COVID-19 (a few samples of this study predate the infection). Cell type and time point are not known. Each CDR3 is given with its conserved first and last residue. D genes are given only for firm matches. Some rows mark clone size as missing; the rest say once, few, many or name a class of expanded clone.

clone size	CDR3 length	V gene	D gene	J gene	CDR3 protein	CDR3 DNA
.	14	TRBV11-2	.	TRBJ2-1	CASSDTAGVGEQFF	TGTGCCAGCAGCGACACAGCTGGGGTAGGTGAGCAGTTCTTC
many	13	TRBV9	.	TRBJ2-2	CASSNGGTGELFF	TGTGCCAGCAGCAATGGGGGAACCGGGGAGCTGTTTTTT
few	12	TRBV4-1	.	TRBJ1-1	CASSQDGEEAFF	TGCGCCAGCAGCCAAGATGGGGAGGAAGCTTTCTTT
.	13	TRBV2	TRBD2	TRBJ2-3	CASSGRFTDTQYF	TGTGCCAGCAGCGGGAGGTTCACAGATACGCAGTATTTT
few	17	TRBV12-3/TRBV12-4	.	TRBJ1-6	CASSLGVGTPFDSPLHF	TGTGCCAGCAGTTTAGGGGTGGGGACACCCTTCGATTCACCCCTCCACTTT
.	13	TRBV20-1	.	TRBJ2-7	CSAPKPLAHEQYF	TGCAGTGCTCCCAAACCGCTAGCCCACGAGCAGTACTTC
.	10	TRBV29-1	.	TRBJ1-2	CSVENYGYTF	TGCAGCGTTGAAAACTATGGCTACACCTTC
few	15	TRBV7-7	.	TRBJ2-7	CASSLGPGTSYEQYF	TGTGCCAGCAGCTTAGGGCCAGGGACCTCCTACGAGCAGTACTTC
.	15	TRBV29-1	.	TRBJ1-1	CSVPGFGPRSTEAFF	TGCAGCGTCCCCGGGTTCGGCCCGAGGAGTACTGAAGCTTTCTTT
.	15	TRBV25-1	TRBD2	TRBJ2-5	CASSADLAGGETQYF	TGTGCCAGCAGTGCCGATCTAGCGGGAGGAGAGACCCAGTACTTC
many	13	TRBV5-1	.	TRBJ1-1	CASSLGPNTEAFF	TGCGCCAGCAGCTTGGGCCCAAACACTGAAGCTTTCTTT
.	15	TRBV2	.	TRBJ2-1	CASSHTGSSYNEQFF	TGTGCCAGCAGTCATACAGGGAGCTCCTACAATGAGCAGTTCTTC
few	14	TRBV7-9	TRBD2	TRBJ2-4	CASSLARRGDIQYF	TGTGCCAGCAGCTTAGCGCGGCGGGGGGACATTCAGTACTTC
.	15	TRBV12-3/TRBV12-4	.	TRBJ2-3	CASSSAPGVNDTQYF	TGTGCCAGCAGTTCCGCCCCAGGGGTCAACGATACGCAGTATTTT
.	14	TRBV5-4	.	TRBJ2-1	CASSFPLRDNEQFF	TGTGCCAGCAGCTTCCCCTTGCGGGACAATGAGCAGTTCTTC
many	16	TRBV5-1	TRBD2	TRBJ2-1	CASSLGTSGDYNEQFF	TGCGCCAGCAGCTTGGGGACTAGCGGGGATTACAATGAGCAGTTCTTC
.	14	TRBV13	.	TRBJ1-1	CASSPGPANTEAFF	TGTGCCAGCAGCCCCGGGCCCGCGAACACTGAAGCTTTCTTT
few	15	TRBV4-1	.	TRBJ1-1	CASSQELRGYTEAFF	TGCGCCAGCAGCCAAGAACTCAGGGGTTACACTGAAGCTTTCTTT
few	12	TRBV5-6	.	TRBJ1-2	CASSFVGTGSIF	.
.	15	TRBV7-2	.	TRBJ1-5	CASSLATAWNQPQHF	TGTGCCAGCAGCTTAGCCACAGCATGGAATCAGCCCCAGCATTTT
.	13	TRBV29-1	.	TRBJ2-5	CSVDAVEEETQYF	TGCAGCGTTGATGCCGTAGAGGAAGAGACCCAGTACTTC
.	15	TRBV3-1	.	TRBJ2-5	CASSQEGLNQETQYF	TGTGCCAGCAGCCAAGAAGGACTCAACCAAGAGACCCAGTACTTC
.	16	TRBV12-3/TRBV12-4	TRBD1	TRBJ2-7	CASRLSSGTGVYEQYF	TGTGCCAGCAGGCTAAGCTCCGGGACAGGAGTCTACGAGCAGTACTTC
many	14	TRBV4-3	.	TRBJ2-3	CASSQDRQTDTQYF	TGCGCCAGCAGCCAAGATCGGCAAACAGATACGCAGTATTTT
.	17	TRBV15	.	TRBJ1-6	CATSRDQGSSYNSPLHF	TGTGCCACCAGCAGAGATCAGGGGTCATCCTATAATTCACCCCTCCACTTT
few	13	TRBV5-4	.	TRBJ2-2	CASGGLNTGELFF	TGTGCCAGCGGGGGCCTTAACACCGGGGAGCTGTTTTTT
few	13	TRBV12-3/TRBV12-4	.	TRBJ2-1	CASRRDEDNEQFF	TGTGCCAGCAGAAGGGACGAGGACAATGAGCAGTTCTTC
many	14	TRBV5-1	.	TRBJ2-7	CASSPNIGGYEQYF	TGCGCCAGCAGCCCAAACATTGGAGGCTACGAGCAGTACTTC
few	15	TRBV7-9	TRBD1	TRBJ1-1	CASSQGTGGWTEAFF	TGTGCCAGCAGCCAAGGGACAGGGGGTTGGACTGAAGCTTTCTTT
.	17	TRBV9	.	TRBJ2-6	CASSVEAGPSGANVLTF	TGTGCCAGCAGCGTAGAAGCCGGGCCCTCTGGGGCCAACGTCCTGACTTTC
.	14	TRBV7-9	TRBD2	TRBJ2-7	CASSLVGLAYEQYF	TGTGCCAGCAGCTTAGTGGGACTAGCCTACGAGCAGTACTTC
few	17	TRBV12-3/TRBV12-4	TRBD2	TRBJ2-1	CASSFARGLAIKDEQFF	TGTGCCAGCAGTTTCGCCCGTGGACTAGCGATAAAAGATGAGCAGTTCTTC
few	13	TRBV24-1	TRBD1	TRBJ2-7	CATSDGTGPKQYF	TGTGCCACCAGTGACGGGACAGGGCCCAAGCAGTACTTC
few	13	TRBV9	.	TRBJ2-7	CASSVVSGYEQYF	TGTGCCAGCAGCGTAGTTAGTGGCTACGAGCAGTACTTC
many	14	TRBV4-3	.	TRBJ1-2	CASSQDQVGFGYTF	TGCGCCAGCAGCCAAGATCAGGTCGGGTTTGGCTACACCTTC
.	15	TRBV4-1	.	TRBJ2-5	CASSPRTAIQETQYF	TGCGCCAGCAGCCCGCGGACGGCTATCCAAGAGACCCAGTACTTC
.	13	TRBV20-1	.	TRBJ2-7	CSAGVVPPYEQYF	TGCAGTGCTGGAGTCGTGCCTCCCTACGAGCAGTACTTC
few	15	TRBV6-1	TRBD1	TRBJ1-1	CASSEGEGQYTEAFF	TGTGCCAGCAGTGAAGGGGAGGGACAGTACACTGAAGCTTTCTTT
few	15	TRBV5-1	.	TRBJ1-6	CASSSTGGNNSPLHF	TGCGCCAGCAGCTCCACGGGAGGAAATAATTCACCCCTCCACTTT
few	17	TRBV7-9	TRBD2	TRBJ2-3	CASSSPPSGEGTDTQYF	TGTGCCAGCAGCTCACCCCCTAGCGGGGAAGGTACAGATACGCAGTATTTT
.	16	TRBV19	TRBD2	TRBJ2-3	CASSPRDYRSTDTQYF	TGTGCCAGTAGTCCCCGGGACTACCGCTCCACAGATACGCAGTATTTT
many	17	TRBV13	TRBD1	TRBJ1-6	CASSASPFTGGDSPLHF	TGTGCCAGCAGCGCCTCCCCATTTACAGGGGGCGATTCACCCCTCCACTTT
.	16	TRBV11-2	.	TRBJ2-1	CASSLDPTGWRHEQFF	TGTGCCAGCAGCTTAGATCCCACAGGGTGGAGGCATGAGCAGTTCTTC
few	15	TRBV20-1	.	TRBJ1-5	CSAVEEGIRNQPQHF	TGCAGTGCTGTGGAAGAAGGGATAAGAAATCAGCCCCAGCATTTT
few	13	TRBV9	.	TRBJ1-1	CASSAGSGTEAFF	TGTGCCAGCAGCGCGGGGAGTGGGACTGAAGCTTTCTTT
.	15	TRBV28	TRBD1	TRBJ2-5	CASRYRDSNQETQYF	TGTGCCAGCAGGTACAGGGACAGTAACCAAGAGACCCAGTACTTC
few	13	TRBV3-1	.	TRBJ1-2	CASSQETAYGYTF	TGTGCCAGCAGCCAAGAGACAGCCTATGGCTACACCTTC
few	18	TRBV6-5	TRBD1	TRBJ2-6	CASNTGTGYSSGANVLTF	TGTGCCAGCAATACAGGGACAGGGTATAGCTCTGGGGCCAACGTCCTGACTTTC
many	14	TRBV24-1	.	TRBJ1-1	CATSEGSRNTEAFF	TGTGCCACCAGTGAAGGCTCTCGGAACACTGAAGCTTTCTTT
.	13	TRBV29-1	.	TRBJ1-1	CSVEGQGNTEAFF	TGCAGCGTTGAGGGCCAGGGGAACACTGAAGCTTTCTTT
few	15	TRBV5-8	.	TRBJ2-2	CASSPEGIDTGELFF	TGTGCCAGCAGCCCGGAAGGGATCGACACCGGGGAGCTGTTTTTT
.	16	TRBV5-1	.	TRBJ2-1	CASSLDPGIMGNEQFF	TGCGCCAGCAGCTTGGATCCAGGGATCATGGGCAATGAGCAGTTCTTC
few	15	TRBV7-6	.	TRBJ2-5	CASSLLGQGSETQYF	TGTGCCAGCAGCTTATTGGGTCAGGGGTCAGAGACCCAGTACTTC
.	17	TRBV27	TRBD2	TRBJ2-5	CASSLSPLREAQETQYF	TGTGCCAGCAGTTTATCGCCCCTGCGGGAGGCCCAAGAGACCCAGTACTTC
.	15	TRBV12-3/TRBV12-4	.	TRBJ2-7	CASRMAGPTSYEQYF	TGTGCCAGCAGAATGGCGGGACCGACCTCCTACGAGCAGTACTTC
few	15	TRBV2	.	TRBJ2-6	CASSEDRSGANVLTF	TGTGCCAGCAGTGAAGATCGCTCTGGGGCCAACGTCCTGACTTTC
few	15	TRBV5-1	.	TRBJ2-1	CASSLGRGTYNEQFF	TGCGCCAGCAGTCTGGGCAGGGGGACTTACAATGAGCAGTTCTTC
.	16	TRBV27	TRBD1	TRBJ1-1	CASSLSWTGQNTEAFF	TGTGCCAGCAGTTTATCCTGGACAGGTCAGAACACTGAAGCTTTCTTT
many	12	TRBV9	.	TRBJ2-3	CASSVGTDTQYF	TGTGCCAGCAGTGTGGGCACAGATACGCAGTATTTT